This T cell receptor (beta chain) was captured by sequencing in a study of blood T cell repertoires in COVID-19. Germline CDR1 reads SGHDT; CDR2 reads YYEEEE. This CDR3 has 13 residues. The J segment lost 5 bases and the V segment lost 8 bases, leaving 6 bases of the junction unmatched. TCRdb keeps only in-frame clones here, not all; method: immunoSEQ multiplex PCR. The sample shows fewer than 350,000 clones, around nine tenths of them seen only once. The table lists this clone with a count of one. This chain links TRBV5-6 with TRBJ1-2, with TRBD1 matching 10 bases. The clonotype was recovered from a woman aged 30 to 39 who had been exposed to COVID-19. The source material was PBMCs or T cells enriched from blood (not recorded which). The CDR3 DNA reads TGTGCCAGTACGGGACAGGGGCTGTATGGCTACACCTTC. Its protein product is CASTGQGLYGYTF. The full variable domain, with the rest looked up from reference TRBV5-6 and TRBJ1-2, is DAGVTQSPTHLIKTRGQQVTLRCSPKSGHDTVSWYQQALGQGPQFIFQYYEEEERQRGNFPDRFSGHQFPNYSSELNVNALLLGDSALYLCASTGQGLYGYTFGSGTRLTVV.